Sequencing of this T cell receptor (beta chain) was carried out in a study of shared clonotypes between healthy human individuals. About the research overall: The cohort comprised a couple of women and a few men. Their ages spanned 18 to 49 years. Study-wide points: Around 4.7% of naive CD4 clonotypes were shared across several donors.

This clone has a single count. Antigen unknown. The table came from immunoSEQ multiplex PCR; TCRdb's copy has only in-frame clones and leaves some out. The table shows just over 2,000,000 clones, with 85% to 95% occurring only once. V was pared by 0 bases and J by 3 bases, with 3 bases between. The CDR3 covers 13 residues. CDR1 SGHVS and CDR2 FQNEAQ come from the germline V gene. This clonotype was sampled from a man younger than 35 in good health. The material sequenced was naive CD4+ T cells sorted from blood. Regarding subset: CD45RA+ positively selected. This rearrangement joins TRBV7-8 to TRBJ2-1; D gene uncertain. The CDR3 DNA reads TGTGCCAGCAGCTTAGCCCGCTACAATGAGCAGTTCTTC. Translating it yields CASSLARYNEQFF.